Following are 12 T cell receptor beta chains from one sample sequenced in a study of blood T cell repertoires in COVID-19. Produced via immunoSEQ multiplex PCR; TCRdb's table is partial and in-frame only. The table includes hundreds of thousands of clones, more than 80% detected once. Source material: PBMCs or T cells enriched from blood (not recorded which). The source of these receptors is a man aged 30 to 39 who had recovered from COVID-19.

V gene TRBV9 combines with J gene TRBJ2-7; TRBD1 agrees at 7 bases. The CDR3 consists of 14 residues. V was pared by 3 bases and J by 0 bases, with 3 bases of the junction left unmatched. CDR1 and CDR2 from the germline V gene are SGDLS and YYNGEE. CDR3 DNA sequence: TGTGCCAGCAGCGCAGGGGGAAGCTCCTACGAGCAGTACTTC. As protein: CASSAGGSSYEQYF.

The chain uses TRBV30 and TRBJ2-2, with D possibly TRBD1 on 6 matching bases. V was shortened by 6 bases and J by 0 bases, with 14 bases between the two germline ends. Germline CDR1 GTSNPN, CDR2 SVGIG (reference sequence). This CDR3 comprises 15 residues. DNA for the CDR3: TGTGCCTGTCCTCCGGGACACGCGAACACCGGGGAGCTGTTTTTT. Protein sequence: CACPPGHANTGELFF.

The J gene is TRBJ1-1, the V gene TRBV6-5; a weak D match, TRBD1 (6 bases). This CDR3 spans 12 amino acids. The germline V gene encodes CDR1 MNHEY and CDR2 SVGAGI. The V end lost 7 bases, the J end lost 8 bases, and 14 bases lay between the germline ends. CDR3 sequence reads: CASTRNRAEAFF. DNA of the CDR3: TGTGCCAGCACCAGAAACAGGGCGGAAGCTTTCTTT.

The chain uses TRBV10-3 and TRBJ2-7; a possible D gene is TRBD1 (6 bases). The length of the CDR3 is 12 residues. Trimming stripped 3 bases from V and 3 bases from J, with 6 bases between. Germline V gene data show CDR1 as ENHRY and CDR2 as SYGVKD. CDR3 protein: CAISDRGYEQYF. The CDR3 coding sequence is TGTGCCATCAGTGACAGGGGCTACGAGCAGTACTTC.

V and J are TRBV7-6 and TRBJ2-3, with D possibly matching TRBD2 (6 bases). V gave up 5 bases and J gave up 5 bases, with 8 bases separating them. Per germline, CDR1 SGHVS and CDR2 FNYEAQ. This CDR3 contains 12 residues. The CDR3 loop reads CASSQGLDTQYF. The DNA of the CDR3 is TGTGCCAGCAGCCAGGGACTAGATACGCAGTATTTT.

The CDR3 here is CASAKRGGQGAFPNTEAFF. CDR3 nucleotide sequence: TGTGCCAGCGCGAAACGGGGAGGACAGGGGGCCTTCCCGAACACTGAAGCTTTCTTT. The chain combines TRBV19 with TRBJ1-1, with 11 bases identical to TRBD1. Trimming took 9 bases from V and 1 from J; bases not matched to a gene: 19. This CDR3 contains 19 residues. CDR1 and CDR2 from the germline V gene are LNHDA and SQIVND (reference sequence).

The chain recombines TRBV6-1 with TRBJ2-1; maybe TRBD1 (5 bases). The CDR3 contains 15 residues. Germline CDR1 MNHNS, CDR2 SASEGT. Trimming shortened V by 1 base and J by 7 bases, and 14 bases separated the two germline ends. CDR3 sequence reads: CASSEETGTLNEQFF. CDR3 coding DNA: TGTGCCAGCAGTGAAGAAACAGGTACTTTAAATGAGCAGTTCTTC.

The chain employs TRBV11-2 and TRBJ2-1; D perhaps matches TRBD2 (5 bases). Trimming removed 6 bases at V and 3 bases at J, with 9 bases between. The germline V gene encodes CDR1 SGHAT and CDR2 FQNNGV. The CDR3 loop spans 13 amino acids. The CDR3 region has the DNA TGTGCCAGCAGGAGGGAAGTCTACAATGAGCAGTTCTTC. It yields the protein CASRREVYNEQFF.

This clone showed up just once. The V gene is TRBV4-1, the J gene TRBJ1-1, with a tentative D call TRBD1 (6 bases). There are 17 residues in the CDR3. The V end was cut by 0 bases, the J end by 0 bases, with 14 bases between. Germline V gene sequence: CDR1 MGHRA, CDR2 YSYEKL. CDR3 nucleotides: TGCGCCAGCAGCCAAGAAACCGACGGACAGATGAACACTGAAGCTTTCTTT. Translating it yields CASSQETDGQMNTEAFF.

This chain connects TRBV14 to TRBJ2-7; 11 bases are shared with TRBD2. Germline CDR1 and CDR2: SGHDN and FVKESK. After removal of 7 bases from V and 1 base from J, the junction contained 6 bases not matched to a gene. CDR3 length: 15 residues. CDR3 region: CASNIAGGSSYEQYF. In DNA, the CDR3 is TGTGCCAGCAACATAGCGGGAGGGTCTTCCTACGAGCAGTACTTC.

J is TRBJ2-7 and V is TRBV28, with a tentative D call TRBD2 (5 bases). The CDR3 extends over 13 amino acids. Germline loops: CDR1 MDHEN, CDR2 SYDVKM. Trimming left V 9 bases short and J 0 bases short, with 12 bases between. The CDR3 DNA reads TGTGCCAGTTCGGGATACAGCTCCTACGAGCAGTACTTC. Residues: CASSGYSSYEQYF.

The CDR3 here is CASSVRGLAGGINYNEQFF. CDR3 coding DNA: TGTGCCAGCAGCGTCAGGGGGCTAGCGGGAGGGATCAACTACAATGAGCAGTTCTTC. V gene TRBV9 combines with J gene TRBJ2-1; TRBD2 agrees at 12 bases. Germline-derived CDR1 and CDR2 are SGDLS and YYNGEE. V was clipped by 2 bases and J by 3 bases; unmatched bases: 12. CDR3 length: 19 residues.